This passage covers 21 T cell receptor beta chains from one sample sequenced in a study of CD8+ T cells in alopecia areata. Extracted RNA was reverse transcribed into cDNA, the sequencing template. Produced via immunoSEQ multiplex PCR; TCRdb's table is partial and in-frame only. In the table there are 120,000 or so clones, around 60% of which are singletons. The treatment here: oral pan-JAK inhibitor, 5-10 mg twice daily. Sequencing was performed on CD4+ T cells sorted from blood, taken at week 4, from a patient treated with tofacitinib. These receptors were taken from a human donor with alopecia areata.

This chain links TRBV30 with TRBJ1-2; D possibly corresponds to TRBD1 (6 bases). From germline, CDR1 is GTSNPN and CDR2 SVGIG (reference sequence). The germline V and J ends were trimmed by 1 base and 1 base, with 16 bases remaining between them. The CDR3 has 16 amino acids. CDR3 sequence reads: CAWSADRGANNYGYTF. CDR3 DNA sequence: TGTGCCTGGAGTGCGGATAGGGGGGCTAATAACTATGGCTACACCTTC.

The chain recombines TRBV5-1 with TRBJ2-4; 7 positions match TRBD1. V lost 4 bases to trimming and J lost 0 bases; unmatched junction nucleotides: 16. The CDR3 extends over 19 amino acids. Germline CDR1 is SGHRS and CDR2 is YFSETQ. The CDR3 DNA follows: TGCGCCAGCAGCCTGACTGTGCTATGGGACAGTCCAGCCAAAAACATTCAGTACTTC. Its protein is CASSLTVLWDSPAKNIQYF.

The CDR3 coding sequence is TGTGCCAGCAGCTTAGAGAGTCAGACGTCCCAGTACTTC. Amino acid sequence: CASSLESQTSQYF. The chain couples TRBV7-2 to TRBJ2-5, with D unresolved. Trimming pared 1 base from V and 9 bases from J, leaving 12 bases between. This CDR3 region has 13 residues. The germline CDR1 and CDR2 sequences are SGHTA and FQGNSA.

This chain links TRBV9 with TRBJ2-1, with 9 nucleotides matching TRBD1. Unmatched junction bases numbered 5, after V lost 8 bases and J lost 5 bases. Looked up from germline, CDR1 is SGDLS and CDR2 is YYNGEE. The CDR3 runs 13 residues. CDR3 residues: CASGTGSHNEQFF. The CDR3 region has the DNA TGTGCCAGTGGGACAGGGAGTCACAATGAGCAGTTCTTC.

The V gene is TRBV19, the J gene TRBJ1-1; TRBD1 is a possible D gene (6 bases). The CDR3 has 14 residues. Trimming removed 3 bases at V and 2 bases at J, with 10 bases between. Germline loops: CDR1 LNHDA, CDR2 SQIVND (reference sequence). In DNA form, the CDR3 reads TGTGCCAGTAGTATCTTTGGGACAAACACTGAAGCTTTCTTT. It yields the protein CASSIFGTNTEAFF. Looking up the rest from reference TRBV19 and TRBJ1-1 gives the full variable domain: DGGITQSPKYLFRKEGQNVTLSCEQNLNHDAMYWYRQDPGQGLRLIYYSQIVNDFQKGDIAEGYSVSREKKESFPLTVTSAQKNPTAFYLCASSIFGTNTEAFFGQGTRLTVV.

The chain employs TRBV5-1 and TRBJ1-5, with 8 bases aligning to TRBD1. The CDR3 totals 14 residues. Trimming cost V 0 bases and J 6 bases; bases outside gene matches: 2. Germline V lookup: CDR1 SGHRS, CDR2 YFSETQ. CDR3 sequence: CASSLGDRGQPQHF. CDR3 sequence (DNA): TGCGCCAGCAGCTTGGGCGACAGGGGTCAGCCCCAGCATTTT.

This chain joins TRBV9 and TRBJ2-1, with D possibly being TRBD2 (6 bases). V was clipped by 1 base and J by 6 bases, with 14 bases between them. Per the germline V gene, CDR1 is SGDLS and CDR2 is YYNGEE. The CDR3 extends over 15 amino acids. In nucleotides, the CDR3 is TGTGCCAGCAGCGTATATCCGGGAGAGGGCAATGAGCAGTTCTTC. Protein product: CASSVYPGEGNEQFF.

The rearrangement joins TRBV18 to TRBJ1-5; D remains unclear. The V end was cut by 6 bases, the J end by 1 base, with 4 bases between. This CDR3 spans 12 amino acids. Looked up from germline, CDR1 is KGHSH and CDR2 is LQKENI. This CDR3 reads CASSHSNQPQHF. The CDR3 nucleotides read TGTGCCAGCTCGCACAGCAATCAGCCCCAGCATTTT.

The chain recombines TRBV29-1 with TRBJ1-1; the match to TRBD1 covers 7 bases. The CDR3 covers 14 residues. V gave up 3 bases and J gave up 3 bases; unmatched junction bases: 7. From germline, CDR1 is SQVTM and CDR2 ANQGSEA. The CDR3 region is CSVDPIDRDTEAFF. Here the CDR3 DNA reads TGCAGCGTTGACCCTATCGACAGGGACACTGAAGCTTTCTTT.

The chain has TRBV2 and TRBJ1-5; D is ambiguous. Germline CDR1 SNHLY, CDR2 FYNNEI. V was trimmed by 5 bases and J by 10 bases, leaving 15 bases between them. This CDR3 region has 13 residues. The CDR3 DNA is TGTGCCAGCAGTCCCCCTGGAGGGCAACCCCAGCATTTT. This translates into CASSPPGGQPQHF.

This clone was seen only once. The chain combines TRBV5-4 with TRBJ1-1; no definite D call. The CDR3 is 13 amino acids. The V gene's germline CDR1 is SGHNT and CDR2 YYREEE (reference sequence). Trimming removed 2 bases from V and 4 bases from J, with 9 bases in between. The CDR3 DNA reads TGTGCCAGCAGCTTTACGCGGGGCACTGAAGCTTTCTTT. It specifies CASSFTRGTEAFF.

This clone has at least ten counts. This sequence joins TRBV4-1 and TRBJ1-4; D not resolved. V dropped 0 bases and J dropped 8 bases, with 4 bases sitting between them. This CDR3 contains 12 residues. Germline CDR1 MGHRA, CDR2 YSYEKL. The CDR3 protein is CASSQDLEKLFF. CDR3 nucleotides: TGCGCCAGCAGCCAAGATCTGGAAAAACTGTTTTTT.

The sample holds a few counts of this clone. This chain joins TRBV30 and TRBJ1-2; D is ambiguous. The CDR3 is 11 amino acids. CDR1 GTSNPN and CDR2 SVGIG come from the germline V gene (reference sequence). Deletions cut 7 bases from V and 7 bases from J, with 13 bases between. In nucleotides, the CDR3 is TGTGCCTCGGGTTTCGCGGCTGGCTACACCTTC. Residues: CASGFAAGYTF. The whole variable domain, filled in from reference TRBV30 and TRBJ1-2, reads SQTIHQWPATLVQPVGSPLSLECTVEGTSNPNLYWYRQAAGRGLQLLFYSVGIGQISSEVPQNLSASRPQDRQFILSSKKLLLSDSGFYLCASGFAAGYTFGSGTRLTVV.

J is TRBJ2-3 and V is TRBV9, with D unclear. V was pared by 0 bases and J by 0 bases, with 8 bases between. The CDR3 has 15 residues. The germline V gene has CDR1 SGDLS and CDR2 YYNGEE. The CDR3 region has the DNA TGTGCCAGCAGCGTAGATCCGACTAGCACAGATACGCAGTATTTT. It translates to CASSVDPTSTDTQYF.

V is TRBV29-1 and J is TRBJ1-3, with TRBD1 as a possible D gene (6 bases). CDR1 and CDR2 from the germline V gene are SQVTM and ANQGSEA. With 4 bases removed from V and 0 bases from J, the gap between germline ends came to 10 bases. The CDR3 sequence is 14 residues long. The CDR3 protein is CSVVQGYSGNTIYF. The CDR3 coding sequence is TGCAGCGTTGTACAGGGTTACTCTGGAAACACCATATATTTT. Full variable domain (rest looked up from reference TRBV29-1 and TRBJ1-3): SAVISQKPSRDICQRGTSLTIQCQVDSQVTMMFWYRQQPGQSLTLIATANQGSEATYESGFVIDKFPISRPNLTFSTLTVSNMSPEDSSIYLCSVVQGYSGNTIYFGEGSWLTVV.

This clone was counted between two and nine times. V gene TRBV5-6 combines with J gene TRBJ2-5, with D hard to call. The CDR3 runs to 16 residues. Looked up from germline, CDR1 is SGHDT and CDR2 is YYEEEE. The V gene lost 0 bases and the J gene lost 3 bases, with 15 bases spanning the gap. CDR3 in DNA: TGTGCCAGCAGCTTGGAGGTCAGGTCGTTAAAAGAGACCCAGTACTTC. Its translation: CASSLEVRSLKETQYF.

The CDR3 DNA reads TGCGCCAGCAGCCAAGAATCCCACGGTCCATATTCACCCCTCCACTTT. Encoded protein: CASSQESHGPYSPLHF. V is TRBV4-3 and J is TRBJ1-6, with D unclear. CDR1 LGHNA and CDR2 YSLEER come from the germline V gene. Trimming shortened V by 0 bases and J by 8 bases, and 14 bases separated the two germline ends. The CDR3 covers 16 residues.

This chain links TRBV29-1 with TRBJ2-5, with TRBD1 matching over 9 bases. The CDR3 has 13 amino acids. The V gene's germline CDR1 is SQVTM and CDR2 ANQGSEA. Unmatched junction bases numbered 2, after V lost 1 base and J lost 5 bases. The CDR3 DNA follows: TGCAGCGTTGAAGGCGGGACAGGGGAGACCCAGTACTTC. This codes for CSVEGGTGETQYF.

With respect to this clone: The sample contains more than one DNA sequence encoding this CDR3. The V call is TRBV30, the J call TRBJ1-5, with D possibly TRBD1 on 5 matching bases. CDR3 length equals 13 residues. Looked up from germline, CDR1 is GTSNPN and CDR2 is SVGIG (reference sequence). Trimming shortened V by 2 bases and J by 3 bases, and 8 bases separated the two germline ends. The CDR3 bases are TGTGCCTGGAGTCCCAGGGCCAATCAGCCCCAGCATTTT. Amino acids: CAWSPRANQPQHF.

The chain couples TRBV7-9 to TRBJ2-5; the match to TRBD2 covers 7 bases. The CDR3 covers 15 residues. V shed 3 bases, J shed 4 bases, and the junction held 8 bases outside the gene matches. Germline-derived CDR1 and CDR2 are SEHNR and FQNEAQ (reference sequence). The CDR3 DNA sequence: TGTGCCAGCAGCTTGGTCCCGTCTAGCGGAGAGACCCAGTACTTC. Protein sequence: CASSLVPSSGETQYF.

This clone was seen only once. The rearrangement links TRBV29-1 to TRBJ1-1, with 7 positions matching TRBD1. The CDR3 sequence is 13 residues long. J was trimmed by 5 bases and V by 7 bases; bases with no gene match: 10. The germline V gene encodes CDR1 SQVTM and CDR2 ANQGSEA. CDR3 protein: CSAVKGAGTEAFF. The CDR3 DNA is TGCAGCGCCGTTAAGGGGGCCGGAACTGAAGCTTTCTTT.